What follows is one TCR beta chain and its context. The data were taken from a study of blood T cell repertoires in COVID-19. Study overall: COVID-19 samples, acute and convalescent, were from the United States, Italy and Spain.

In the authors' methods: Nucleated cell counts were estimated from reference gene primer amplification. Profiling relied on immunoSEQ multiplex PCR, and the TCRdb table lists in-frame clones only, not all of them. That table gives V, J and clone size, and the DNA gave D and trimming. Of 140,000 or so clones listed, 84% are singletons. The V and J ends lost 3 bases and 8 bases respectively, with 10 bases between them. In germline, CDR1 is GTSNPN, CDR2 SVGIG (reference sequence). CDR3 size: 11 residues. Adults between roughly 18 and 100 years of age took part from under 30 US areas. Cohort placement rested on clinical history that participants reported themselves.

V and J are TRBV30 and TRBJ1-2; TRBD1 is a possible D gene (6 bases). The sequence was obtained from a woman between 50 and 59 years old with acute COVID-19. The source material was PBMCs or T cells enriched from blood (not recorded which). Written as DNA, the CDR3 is TGTGCCTGGAGCCCCCAGGGGGGCTACACCTTC. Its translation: CAWSPQGGYTF.